This entry concerns a single T cell receptor (beta chain). The antigen is unknown. The source of the sample is a study of T-cell memory formation after mild COVID-19. Study-wide findings and caveats: A subset of responding clones appeared in pre-infection memory, suggesting cross-reactive memory joined. The SARS-CoV-2 specificity of second-wave clones reaching peak at day 37 remained unverified. Clones that contracted from day 15 to 85 were balanced CD4/CD8, while later expanders leaned CD4+.

Germline V gene data show CDR1 as SEHNR and CDR2 as FQNEAQ (reference sequence). The CDR3 is 20 residues long. V lost 3 bases to trimming and J lost 2 bases; unmatched junction nucleotides: 10. Barcoded TCR alpha and TCR beta cDNA libraries with UMIs came from 5'RACE using constant-segment primers. TCRdb processed the 5' RACE reads anew with MiXCR; each CDR3 protein has one entry. The table has 140,000 to 150,000 distinct CDR3 sequences, approximately 25% seen once. Sequencing used PBMCs or a T cell subset sorted from them (not recorded which). This TCR came from an adult woman who had mild COVID-19 (a few samples of this study predate the infection). Cell type and time point are not known. The chain joins TRBV7-9 to TRBJ2-6; 13 bases are a match to TRBD2. Here the CDR3 reads CASSFFPALAGGPGANVLTF. CDR3 DNA: TGTGCCAGCAGCTTCTTCCCCGCACTAGCGGGAGGGCCTGGGGCCAACGTCCTGACTTTC.